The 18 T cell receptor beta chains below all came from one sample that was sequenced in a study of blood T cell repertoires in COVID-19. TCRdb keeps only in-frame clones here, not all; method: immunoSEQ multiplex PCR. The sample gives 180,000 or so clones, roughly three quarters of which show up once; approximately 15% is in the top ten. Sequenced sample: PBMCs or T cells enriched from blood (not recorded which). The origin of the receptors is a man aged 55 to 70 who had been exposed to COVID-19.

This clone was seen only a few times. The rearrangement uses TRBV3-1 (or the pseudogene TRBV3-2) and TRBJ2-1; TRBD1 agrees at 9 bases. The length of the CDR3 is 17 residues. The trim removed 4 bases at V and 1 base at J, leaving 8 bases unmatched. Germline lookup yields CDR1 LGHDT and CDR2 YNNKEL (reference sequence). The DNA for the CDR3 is TGTGCCAGCAGCCCTTCGAGGGGACAGGGTTCCTACAATGAGCAGTTCTTC. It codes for CASSPSRGQGSYNEQFF.

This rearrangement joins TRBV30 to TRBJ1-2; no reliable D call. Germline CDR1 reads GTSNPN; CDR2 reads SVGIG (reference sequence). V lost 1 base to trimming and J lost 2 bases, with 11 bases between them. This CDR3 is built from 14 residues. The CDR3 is CAWSAGDLNYGYTF. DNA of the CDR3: TGTGCCTGGAGTGCTGGAGACCTGAACTATGGCTACACCTTC.

CDR3 residues: CASSWASGYEQYF. CDR3 DNA: TGTGCCAGCAGTTGGGCTAGCGGCTACGAGCAGTACTTC. J is TRBJ2-7 and V is TRBV27; 7 positions match TRBD2. In germline, CDR1 is MNHEY, CDR2 SMNVEV (reference sequence). The J segment lost 3 bases and the V segment lost 4 bases, leaving 3 bases of the junction unmatched. The CDR3 runs to 13 residues.

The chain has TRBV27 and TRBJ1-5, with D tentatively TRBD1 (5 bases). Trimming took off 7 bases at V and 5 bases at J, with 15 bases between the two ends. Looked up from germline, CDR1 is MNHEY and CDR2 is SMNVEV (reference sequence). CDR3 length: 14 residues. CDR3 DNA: TGTGCCAGCAAGGGCAGGGTGGCTGATCAGCCCCAGCATTTT. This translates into CASKGRVADQPQHF.

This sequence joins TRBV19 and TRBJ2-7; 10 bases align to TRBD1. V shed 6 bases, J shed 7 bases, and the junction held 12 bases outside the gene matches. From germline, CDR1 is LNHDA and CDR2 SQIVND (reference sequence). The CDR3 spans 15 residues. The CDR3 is CASRSRQGASWEQYF. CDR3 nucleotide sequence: TGTGCCAGTAGGTCGAGACAGGGGGCATCTTGGGAGCAGTACTTC.

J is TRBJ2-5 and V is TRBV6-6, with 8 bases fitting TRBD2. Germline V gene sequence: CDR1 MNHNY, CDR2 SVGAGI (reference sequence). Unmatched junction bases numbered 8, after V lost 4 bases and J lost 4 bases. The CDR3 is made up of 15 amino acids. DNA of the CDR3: TGTGCCAGCAGTTCCCAAGCGGGAGTATCAGAGACCCAGTACTTC. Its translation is CASSSQAGVSETQYF.

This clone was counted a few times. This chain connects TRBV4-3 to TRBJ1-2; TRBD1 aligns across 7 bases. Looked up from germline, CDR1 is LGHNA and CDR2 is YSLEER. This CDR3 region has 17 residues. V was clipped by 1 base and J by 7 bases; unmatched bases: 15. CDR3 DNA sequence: TGCGCCAGCAGCCAAGGACATTCCGGACAGGCGATTTTTGGCTACACCTTC. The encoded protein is CASSQGHSGQAIFGYTF.

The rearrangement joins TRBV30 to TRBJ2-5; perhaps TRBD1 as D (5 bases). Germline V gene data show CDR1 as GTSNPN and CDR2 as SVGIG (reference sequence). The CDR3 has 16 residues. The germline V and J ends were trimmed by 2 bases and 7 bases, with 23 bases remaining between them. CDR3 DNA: TGTGCCTGGAGTCCAACCCTTAGGACATCTCGTGCGACCCAGTACTTC. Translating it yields CAWSPTLRTSRATQYF.

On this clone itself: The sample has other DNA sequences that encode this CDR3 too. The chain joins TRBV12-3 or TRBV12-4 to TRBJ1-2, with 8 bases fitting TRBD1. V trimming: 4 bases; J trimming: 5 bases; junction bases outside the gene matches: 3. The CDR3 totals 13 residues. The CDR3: CASSSTGGYGYTF. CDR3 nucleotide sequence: TGTGCCAGCAGTTCCACAGGGGGTTATGGCTACACCTTC.

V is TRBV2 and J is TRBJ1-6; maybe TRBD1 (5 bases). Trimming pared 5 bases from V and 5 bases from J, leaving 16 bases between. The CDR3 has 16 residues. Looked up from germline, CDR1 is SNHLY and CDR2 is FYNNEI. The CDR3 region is CASSKDSHADNSPLHF. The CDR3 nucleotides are TGTGCCAGCAGTAAAGACAGTCATGCAGATAATTCACCCCTCCACTTT.

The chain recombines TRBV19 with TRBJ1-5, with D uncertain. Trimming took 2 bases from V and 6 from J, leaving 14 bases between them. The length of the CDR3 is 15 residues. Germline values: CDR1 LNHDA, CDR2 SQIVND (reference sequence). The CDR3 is CASSITWQAVQPQHF. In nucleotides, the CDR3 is TGTGCCAGTAGTATAACGTGGCAGGCTGTTCAGCCCCAGCATTTT.

The CDR3 DNA reads TGTGCCAGCTCACCCTCGGCAGATACGCAGTATTTT. Its translation: CASSPSADTQYF. The chain joins TRBV18 to TRBJ2-3; D call uncertain. The CDR3 consists of 12 residues. Trimming removed 3 bases from V and 4 bases from J, with 5 bases in between. CDR1 and CDR2 (germline): KGHSH, LQKENI.

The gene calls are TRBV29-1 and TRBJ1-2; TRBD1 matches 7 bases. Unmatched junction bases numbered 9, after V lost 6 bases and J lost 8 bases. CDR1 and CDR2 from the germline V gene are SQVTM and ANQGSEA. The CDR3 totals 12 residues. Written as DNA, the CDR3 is TGCAGCGTGGTTAGGGGGCAATCCGGCTACACCTTC. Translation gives CSVVRGQSGYTF.

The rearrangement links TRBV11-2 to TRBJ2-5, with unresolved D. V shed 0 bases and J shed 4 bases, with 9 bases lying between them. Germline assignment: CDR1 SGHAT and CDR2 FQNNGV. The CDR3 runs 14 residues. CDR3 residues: CASSLDSPGETQYF. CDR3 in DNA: TGTGCCAGCAGCTTAGATAGTCCGGGAGAGACCCAGTACTTC. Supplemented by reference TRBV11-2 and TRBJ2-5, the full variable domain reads EAGVAQSPRYKIIEKRQSVAFWCNPISGHATLYWYQQILGQGPKLLIQFQNNGVVDDSQLPKDRFSAERLKGVDSTLKIQPAKLEDSAVYLCASSLDSPGETQYFGPGTRLLVL.

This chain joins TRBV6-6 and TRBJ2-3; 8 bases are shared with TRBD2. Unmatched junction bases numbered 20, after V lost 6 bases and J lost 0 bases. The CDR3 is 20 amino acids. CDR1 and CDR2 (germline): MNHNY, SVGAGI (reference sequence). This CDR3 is CASSSPRPGTRSRSTDTQYF. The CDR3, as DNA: TGTGCCAGCAGCAGCCCGAGGCCCGGGACTAGAAGCAGAAGCACAGATACGCAGTATTTT.

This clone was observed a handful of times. The DNA for the CDR3 is TGTGCCATCAGTGAGTCGCTCAGGGAAAGCACAGATACGCAGTATTTT. This translates into CAISESLRESTDTQYF. The J gene is TRBJ2-3, the V gene TRBV10-3; a possible D gene is TRBD1 (5 bases). The ends were cut back, 0 bases at V and 0 bases at J, with 10 bases in the middle. Germline V gene lookup returns CDR1 ENHRY and CDR2 SYGVKD. This CDR3 has 16 residues.

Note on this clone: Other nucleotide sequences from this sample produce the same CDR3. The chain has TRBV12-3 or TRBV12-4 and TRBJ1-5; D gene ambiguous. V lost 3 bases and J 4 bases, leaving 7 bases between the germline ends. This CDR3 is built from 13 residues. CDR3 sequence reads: CASSFAGNQPQHF. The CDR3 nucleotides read TGTGCCAGCAGTTTTGCGGGGAATCAGCCCCAGCATTTT.

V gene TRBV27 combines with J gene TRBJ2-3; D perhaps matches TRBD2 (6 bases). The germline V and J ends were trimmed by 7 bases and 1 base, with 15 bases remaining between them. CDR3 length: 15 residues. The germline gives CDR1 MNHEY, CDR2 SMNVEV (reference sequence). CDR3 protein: CASKLGASGTDTQYF. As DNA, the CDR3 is TGTGCCAGCAAACTCGGGGCTAGCGGCACAGATACGCAGTATTTT.